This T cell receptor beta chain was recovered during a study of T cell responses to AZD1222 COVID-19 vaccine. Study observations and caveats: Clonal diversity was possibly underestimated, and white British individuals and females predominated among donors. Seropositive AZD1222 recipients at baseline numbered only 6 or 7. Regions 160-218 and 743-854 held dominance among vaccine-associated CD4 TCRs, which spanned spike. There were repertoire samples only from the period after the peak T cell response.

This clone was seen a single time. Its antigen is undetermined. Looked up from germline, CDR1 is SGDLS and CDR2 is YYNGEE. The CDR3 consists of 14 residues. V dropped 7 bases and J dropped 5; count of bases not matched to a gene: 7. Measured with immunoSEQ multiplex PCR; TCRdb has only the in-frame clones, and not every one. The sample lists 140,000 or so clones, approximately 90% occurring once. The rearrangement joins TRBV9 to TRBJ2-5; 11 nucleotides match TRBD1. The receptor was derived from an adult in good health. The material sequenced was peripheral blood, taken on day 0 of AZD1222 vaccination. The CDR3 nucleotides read TGTGCCAGCGGTAGGACAGGGGGCAGGGAGACCCAGTACTTC. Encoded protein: CASGRTGGRETQYF.